A selection of T cell receptor beta chains follows, all from one sample in a study of PD-1 blockade in classical Hodgkin lymphoma. Sequencing was performed with immunoSEQ multiplex PCR; in TCRdb, only in-frame clones are kept and a portion is missing. This table holds about 90,000 clones, 80% to 95% found once. The source was peripheral blood mononuclear cells (PBMCs), collected before the second cycle of nivolumab. Source of these receptors: a human donor with classical Hodgkin lymphoma. The CDR3 runs from the conserved cysteine through the conserved F or W. The order of the fields is D gene, CDR3 length, J gene, V gene, clone size, CDR3 DNA, CDR3 protein. D genes are given only for firm matches. The size of a clone is reported for some rows only, either as once, few or many, or as a class for expanded clones.

D: -
length: 17
J: TRBJ2-7
V: TRBV5-1
size: -
DNA: TGCGCCAGCAGCCGGGACGGACTTTCATTAGCGGCCTACGAGCAGTACTTC
CDR3: CASSRDGLSLAAYEQYF

D: -
length: 12
J: TRBJ1-1
V: TRBV5-5
size: -
DNA: TGTGCCAGCAGTCAGACCCGGACTGAAGCTTTCTTT
CDR3: CASSQTRTEAFF

D: -
length: 14
J: TRBJ2-7
V: TRBV10-3
size: -
DNA: TGTGCCATCAGTGATTGGAGGCAGAATGGGGAGCAGTACTTC
CDR3: CAISDWRQNGEQYF

D: -
length: 15
J: TRBJ1-2
V: TRBV10-2
size: -
DNA: TGCGCCAGCAGCGATCCCCGGGACGGCAACTATGGCTACACCTTC
CDR3: CASSDPRDGNYGYTF

D: TRBD2
length: 15
J: TRBJ2-7
V: TRBV2
size: -
DNA: TGTGCCAGCAGAGAGCTAGCGGGAAGGTCCTACGAGCAGTACTTC
CDR3: CASRELAGRSYEQYF

D: -
length: 15
J: TRBJ1-2
V: TRBV2
size: -
DNA: TGTGCCAGCAGTGAAGCTACGGGACGGACTTATGGCTACACCTTC
CDR3: CASSEATGRTYGYTF

D: TRBD2
length: 17
J: TRBJ2-1
V: TRBV2
size: -
DNA: TGTGCCAGCAGTGGCCCCGGGACTAGCGGACTTTACAATGAGCAGTTCTTC
CDR3: CASSGPGTSGLYNEQFF

D: -
length: 15
J: TRBJ2-2
V: TRBV28
size: -
DNA: TGTGCCAGCAGCTACGGAGGGGCGGGCACCGGGGAGCTGTTTTTT
CDR3: CASSYGGAGTGELFF

D: -
length: 11
J: TRBJ1-3
V: TRBV28
size: -
DNA: TGTGCCAGCAGGGGTGGAAACACCATATATTTT
CDR3: CASRGGNTIYF

D: TRBD2
length: 12
J: TRBJ2-1
V: TRBV7-7
size: once
DNA: TGTGCTAGCAGCTATGATAGCGGGAGGCAGTTCTTC
CDR3: CASSYDSGRQFF

D: TRBD1
length: 15
J: TRBJ2-2
V: TRBV2
size: -
DNA: TGTGCCAGCAGAATAGACAGGGGTAACACCGGGGAGCTGTTTTTT
CDR3: CASRIDRGNTGELFF

D: TRBD2
length: 16
J: TRBJ2-3
V: TRBV11-3
size: -
DNA: TGTGCCAGCAGCTCCGGGAGGGTGACTGCGGGAGATACGCAGTATTTT
CDR3: CASSSGRVTAGDTQYF

D: TRBD1
length: 16
J: TRBJ2-7
V: TRBV29-1
size: -
DNA: TGCAGCGTTGGAGGACAGGGAAGGGCTAGCTCCTACGAGCAGTACTTC
CDR3: CSVGGQGRASSYEQYF

D: -
length: 11
J: TRBJ1-1
V: TRBV30
size: -
DNA: TGTGCCTGGAGTACCGGAGGGGAAGCTTTCTTT
CDR3: CAWSTGGEAFF

D: -
length: 13
J: TRBJ1-1
V: TRBV5-1
size: few
DNA: TGCGCCAGCAGCTGGATGTCGGGTATTGAAGCTTTCTTT
CDR3: CASSWMSGIEAFF

D: TRBD1
length: 15
J: TRBJ1-4
V: TRBV27
size: -
DNA: TGTGCCAGCAGAAGGACAGGCAGCCGGAATGAAAAACTGTTTTTT
CDR3: CASRRTGSRNEKLFF

D: -
length: 14
J: TRBJ2-5
V: TRBV7-7
size: -
DNA: TGTGCCAGCAGCTTAAAGGCAGGCCAAGAGACCCAGTACTTC
CDR3: CASSLKAGQETQYF

D: -
length: 12
J: TRBJ1-1
V: TRBV30
size: few
DNA: TGTGCCTGGAGTAATGAGGGGGAGAGAGCTTTCTTT
CDR3: CAWSNEGERAFF

D: -
length: 15
J: TRBJ2-5
V: TRBV6-5
size: -
DNA: TGTGCCAGCAGTTACTCGACCCAACCGGGGGAGACCCAGTACTTC
CDR3: CASSYSTQPGETQYF

D: -
length: 16
J: TRBJ1-2
V: TRBV9
size: few
DNA: TGTGCCAGCACCACGGGGCCGACGAGACTCCTTGGGGGCTACACCTTC
CDR3: CASTTGPTRLLGGYTF

D: -
length: 12
J: TRBJ2-3
V: TRBV2
size: -
DNA: TGTGCCAGCTCCCCCATTTGGGAGAGGGAGTATTTT
CDR3: CASSPIWEREYF

D: TRBD1
length: 15
J: TRBJ2-1
V: TRBV7-9
size: -
DNA: TGTGCCAGCAGCCCTGGACAGGGTCCCTACAATGAGCAGTTCTTC
CDR3: CASSPGQGPYNEQFF

D: -
length: 16
J: TRBJ2-4
V: TRBV5-4
size: -
DNA: TGTGCCAGCAGCTTGGGTTCGAGTCCAGCCAAAAACATTCAGTACTTC
CDR3: CASSLGSSPAKNIQYF

D: -
length: 11
J: TRBJ1-4
V: TRBV6-6
size: -
DNA: TGTGCCAGCAGCCCCCAACAAGTGGTGTTTTTT
CDR3: CASSPQQVVFF

D: -
length: 14
J: TRBJ2-2
V: TRBV6-5
size: -
DNA: TGTGCCAGCAGTACAGGGACTTACACCGGGGAGCTGTTTTTT
CDR3: CASSTGTYTGELFF

D: TRBD2
length: 14
J: TRBJ2-1
V: TRBV10-3
size: -
DNA: TGTGCCATCAGTGAGTCAACTAGCGGGCTTGGGCAGTTCTTC
CDR3: CAISESTSGLGQFF

D: -
length: 15
J: TRBJ1-3
V: TRBV6-1
size: -
DNA: TGTGCCAGCACAAGGTCGTGGGGGTCTGGAAACACCATATATTTT
CDR3: CASTRSWGSGNTIYF

D: -
length: 13
J: TRBJ1-1
V: TRBV28
size: -
DNA: TGTGCCAGCAGTACTGAAGGGAACACTGAAGCTTTCTTT
CDR3: CASSTEGNTEAFF

D: -
length: 15
J: TRBJ1-3
V: TRBV11-2
size: -
DNA: TGTGCCAGCAGCTTATTCGGCGGCTCTGGAAACACCATATATTTT
CDR3: CASSLFGGSGNTIYF

D: -
length: 14
J: TRBJ1-1
V: TRBV7-9
size: -
DNA: TGTGCCAGCAGCTTAGGACACCTGAACACTGAAGCTTTCTTT
CDR3: CASSLGHLNTEAFF

D: TRBD1
length: 15
J: TRBJ2-7
V: TRBV27
size: -
DNA: TGTGCCAGCAGCTCTCAGGTGGGACAGGGCGGCGAGCAGTACTTC
CDR3: CASSSQVGQGGEQYF

D: -
length: 17
J: TRBJ1-5
V: TRBV6-1
size: -
DNA: TGTGCCAGCAGAGAAAATCCGGGGCCGGAGGGCAATCAGCCCCAGCATTTT
CDR3: CASRENPGPEGNQPQHF

D: -
length: 11
J: TRBJ2-3
V: TRBV20-1
size: -
DNA: TGCAGTGCTAGATCGGGGGATACGCAGTATTTT
CDR3: CSARSGDTQYF

D: -
length: 15
J: TRBJ2-3
V: TRBV1
size: -
DNA: TGCACCAGCAGGACTAGCTCAGCCTTAATAGATACGCAGTATTTT
CDR3: CTSRTSSALIDTQYF

D: TRBD1
length: 13
J: TRBJ2-7
V: TRBV5-1
size: -
DNA: TGCGCCAGCAAGAGAGGGGGCAGCTACGAGCAGTACTTC
CDR3: CASKRGGSYEQYF

D: TRBD1
length: 15
J: TRBJ2-1
V: TRBV7-7
size: once
DNA: TGTGCTAGCAGCCCCGGGACAGGGGAATACAATGAGCAGTTCTTC
CDR3: CASSPGTGEYNEQFF

D: -
length: 12
J: TRBJ2-5
V: TRBV2
size: -
DNA: TGTGCCAGCGGACAGACCCGGGAGACCCAGTACTTC
CDR3: CASGQTRETQYF

D: -
length: 14
J: TRBJ1-6
V: TRBV6-5
size: -
DNA: TGTGCCAGCAGTTACGTTGGGGACAATTCACCCCTCCACTTT
CDR3: CASSYVGDNSPLHF

D: -
length: 13
J: TRBJ1-1
V: TRBV30
size: few
DNA: TGTGCCTGGAGCCAAGGACAGAACACTGAAGCTTTCTTT
CDR3: CAWSQGQNTEAFF

D: TRBD2
length: 14
J: TRBJ2-7
V: TRBV28
size: -
DNA: TGTGCCAGCACCCACGGGAGGGCGAGTCCCGAGCAGTACTTC
CDR3: CASTHGRASPEQYF

D: -
length: 14
J: TRBJ2-7
V: TRBV28
size: -
DNA: TGTGCCAGCAAACCCCGGGGGAGCACAACCGAGCAGTACTTC
CDR3: CASKPRGSTTEQYF

D: -
length: 14
J: TRBJ2-3
V: TRBV12-5
size: few
DNA: TGTGCTAGTGGTTGGGCGACTAGCACAGATACGCAGTATTTT
CDR3: CASGWATSTDTQYF